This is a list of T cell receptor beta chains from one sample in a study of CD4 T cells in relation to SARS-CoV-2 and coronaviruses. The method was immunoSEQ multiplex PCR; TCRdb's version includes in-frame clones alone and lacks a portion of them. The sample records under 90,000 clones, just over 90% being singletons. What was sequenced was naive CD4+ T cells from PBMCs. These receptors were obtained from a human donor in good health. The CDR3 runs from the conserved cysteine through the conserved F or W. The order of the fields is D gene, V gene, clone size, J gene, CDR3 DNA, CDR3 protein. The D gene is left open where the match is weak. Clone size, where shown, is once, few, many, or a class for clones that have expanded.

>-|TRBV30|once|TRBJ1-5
TGTGCCTGGAGTGTTTTGGGGATTGGGAATCAGCCCCAGCATTTT
CAWSVLGIGNQPQHF
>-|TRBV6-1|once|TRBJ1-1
TGTGCCAGCAGTCGGTGGAACACTGAAGCTTTCTTT
CASSRWNTEAFF
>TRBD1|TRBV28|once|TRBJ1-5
TGTGCCAGCAGTTTATGGGACAGGGTCAATCAGCCCCAGCATTTT
CASSLWDRVNQPQHF
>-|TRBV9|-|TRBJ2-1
TGTGCCAGCAAGGGGGGGGTTTCGGCCCACAATGAGCAGTTCTTC
CASKGGVSAHNEQFF
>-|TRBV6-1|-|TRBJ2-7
TGTGCCAGCAGTGAGGGCAGTGCGGTCTCCTACGAGCAGTACTTC
CASSEGSAVSYEQYF
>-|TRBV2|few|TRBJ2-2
TGTGCCAGCATTCAACTAGCGAACACCGGGGAGCTGTTTTTT
CASIQLANTGELFF
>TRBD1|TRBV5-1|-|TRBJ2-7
TGCGCCAGCAGCTCCCAACTCGGGACAGGAACCTACGAGCAGTACTTC
CASSSQLGTGTYEQYF
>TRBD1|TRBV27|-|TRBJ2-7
TGTGCCAGCAGTTTATCTCCGGGGACAGGGATCGACGAGCAGTACTTC
CASSLSPGTGIDEQYF
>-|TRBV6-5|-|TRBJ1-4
TGTGCCAGCATGGACCCGACTTTTTCGAGTGAAAAACTGTTTTTT
CASMDPTFSSEKLFF
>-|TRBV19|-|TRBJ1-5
TGTGCCAGTAGTATTGGCGGTAGCAATCAGCCCCAGCATTTT
CASSIGGSNQPQHF
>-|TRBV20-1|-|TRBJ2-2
TGCAGTGCCTGGGTTTTGGGGGAGCTGTTTTTT
CSAWVLGELFF
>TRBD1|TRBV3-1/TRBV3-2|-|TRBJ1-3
TGTGCCAGCAGCCAAGTGGACAGGCGAGGAAACACCATATATTTT
CASSQVDRRGNTIYF
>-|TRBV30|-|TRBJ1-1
TGTGCCTGGAGGGACACCGGAAAAGGTGAAGCTTTCTTT
CAWRDTGKGEAFF
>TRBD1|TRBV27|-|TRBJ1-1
TGTGCCAGCAGGGCCGCAGGGGGCGGTACTGAAGCTTTCTTT
CASRAAGGGTEAFF
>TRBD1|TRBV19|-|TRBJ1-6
TGTGCCAGTAGGACAGGGCCTGGGTCACCCCTCCACTTT
CASRTGPGSPLHF
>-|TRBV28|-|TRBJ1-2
TGTGCCAGCAGTTCACTGACAGTGGAGCTCTATGGCTACACCTTC
CASSSLTVELYGYTF
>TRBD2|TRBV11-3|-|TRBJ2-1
TGTGCCAGCAGGTCGAGCGGGAGGCTGGAGCAGTTCTTC
CASRSSGRLEQFF
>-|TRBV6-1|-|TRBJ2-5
TGTGCCAGCAGTGAAAGAGACACACAAGAGACCCAGTACTTC
CASSERDTQETQYF
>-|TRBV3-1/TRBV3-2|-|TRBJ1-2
TGTGCCAGCAGCCACCACGACCGCCGTGGCTACACCTTC
CASSHHDRRGYTF
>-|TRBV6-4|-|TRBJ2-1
TGTGCCAGCAGTGCCCTTTACCAGGGGCCCAGCTCCTACAATGAGCAGTTCTTC
CASSALYQGPSSYNEQFF
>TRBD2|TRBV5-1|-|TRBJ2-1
TGCGCCAGCAGCACCGGGACTAGCGGGGCGGGGAATGAGCAGTTCTTC
CASSTGTSGAGNEQFF
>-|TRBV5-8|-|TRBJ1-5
TGTGCCAGCAGCCTTGTAGGACCCCAGCATTTT
CASSLVGPQHF
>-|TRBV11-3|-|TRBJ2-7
TGTGCCAGCAGCTTCGACATCTCCTACGAGCAGTACTTC
CASSFDISYEQYF
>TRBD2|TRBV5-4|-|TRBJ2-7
TGTGCCAGCAGCCTAGGACTAGCGGGAGGTTACGAGCAGTACTTC
CASSLGLAGGYEQYF
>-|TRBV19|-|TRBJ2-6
TGTGCCAGTAGTCTTCGTCGCCCAACACGCTCTGGGGCCAACGTCCTGACTTTC
CASSLRRPTRSGANVLTF
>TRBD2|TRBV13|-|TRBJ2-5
TGTGCCAGCAGCTTGAATCTGGGGGAGGGAGTCCAAGAGACCCAGTACTTC
CASSLNLGEGVQETQYF
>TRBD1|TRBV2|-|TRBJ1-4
TGTGCCAGCAAAGCCACTACGGGACAGGGAAGTGAAAAACTGTTTTTT
CASKATTGQGSEKLFF
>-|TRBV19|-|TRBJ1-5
TGTGCCAGTAGAATTGGCGGAGGTGGGAGCGCGATAAAATATAGCAATCAGCCCCAGCATTTT
CASRIGGGGSAIKYSNQPQHF
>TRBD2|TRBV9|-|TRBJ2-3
TGTGCCAGTACGAATGAACTAGCGGCCCAGGATACGCAGTATTTT
CASTNELAAQDTQYF